A single sample is the source of the 2 T cell receptor beta chains below, sequenced in a study of CD8+ T cells in alopecia areata. Investigators isolated RNA and reverse transcribed it into cDNA to act as the sequencing template. Measured with immunoSEQ multiplex PCR; TCRdb has only the in-frame clones, and not every one. The data contain 200,000 to 250,000 clones, 50% to 65% of them singletons. This material consisted of CD4+ T cells sorted from blood, taken at week 0. These receptors all stem from a human donor with alopecia areata.

The chain carries TRBV6-1 and TRBJ1-1, with 12 bases aligning to TRBD1. CDR1 is MNHNS and CDR2 is SASEGT in the germline V gene. The trim removed 5 bases at V and 5 bases at J, leaving 6 bases unmatched. The length of the CDR3 is 15 residues. CDR3 region: CASSLGQGARTEAFF. The CDR3 DNA is TGTGCCAGCAGTCTGGGACAGGGGGCGAGAACTGAAGCTTTCTTT.

This clone has only a few counts. The J gene is TRBJ1-1, the V gene TRBV6-1; D gene unclear. The CDR3 loop spans 12 amino acids. V lost 2 bases and J 10 bases, leaving 11 bases between the germline ends. Germline CDR1 reads MNHNS; CDR2 reads SASEGT. In DNA form, the CDR3 reads TGTGCCAGCAGTGAAAGTAGGGTGGTAGCTTTCTTT. Its protein is CASSESRVVAFF.